The 2 T cell receptor beta chains in this list originate from one sample, sequenced in a study of ipilimumab plus nivolumab after autologous stem cell transplantation. Sequencing was performed with immunoSEQ multiplex PCR; in TCRdb, only in-frame clones are kept and a portion is missing. The table shows 15,000 to 20,000 clones, with about 86% occurring only once. This specimen was PBMCs, taken in a trial of ipilimumab plus nivolumab as post-transplant consolidation. All receptors derive from a male donor with diffuse large B-cell lymphoma.

The V call is TRBV28, the J call TRBJ1-6; D perhaps matches TRBD1 (6 bases). CDR3 size: 15 residues. Trimming left V 8 bases short and J 9 bases short, with 20 bases between. The germline V gene has CDR1 MDHEN and CDR2 SYDVKM. The CDR3 DNA reads as TGTGCCAGCCTCTCGGGGGGGGCGCGGGGTTCACCCCTCCACTTT. It codes for CASLSGGARGSPLHF.

Points on this clone: This sample also contains other DNA sequences that code for the same CDR3. The DNA of the CDR3 is TGTGCCAGCAGCGTCGAAGATACGCAGTATTTT. It encodes CASSVEDTQYF. The chain has TRBV9 and TRBJ2-3, with no clear D. CDR1 is SGDLS and CDR2 is YYNGEE in the germline V gene. V dropped 2 bases and J dropped 5 bases, with 3 bases sitting between them. This CDR3 region has 11 residues.